This TCR beta chain came from a study of vaccination effects on CD4 cells after COVID-19. The repertoire was sequenced with immunoSEQ multiplex PCR; TCRdb's copy has only in-frame clones and lacks some. The sample has about 66,000 clones, 74% seen once. Subsequent to a culture period of less than twelve days, CD4+ T cells were isolated. Participants were vaccinated with two doses of either the BNT162b2 or mRNA-1273 vaccine. The authors exchanged half the medium for IL-2 medium on days 3 and 7. CDR3 length: 14 residues. Germline V CDR1 and CDR2: SEHNR, FQNEAQ (reference sequence). With V trimmed by 3 bases and J by 5 bases, 3 bases remained unmatched. Of note for this clone: Its antigen is not known.

The chain joins TRBV7-9 to TRBJ2-3, with 9 positions matching TRBD2. Sequencing was performed on CD4+ T cells from PBMCs cultured without peptide, taken after COVID-19 vaccination. This receptor was taken from a human donor who received a COVID-19 vaccine. CDR3 nucleotide sequence: TGTGCCAGCAGCTTGGTGCGGGGGGGAGATACGCAGTATTTT. This translates into CASSLVRGGDTQYF.